Shown below are 10 T cell receptor beta chains from a single sample sequenced in a study of blood T cell repertoires in COVID-19. This table comes from immunoSEQ multiplex PCR, and its TCRdb copy is limited to in-frame clones, with some not included. The sample has over 90,000 clones, around 87% seen once. The sequenced material came from peripheral blood. Receptors were obtained from a woman between 50 and 59 years old with COVID-19, enrolled during active disease.

The rearrangement joins TRBV15 to TRBJ2-1; perhaps TRBD2 as D (6 bases). Looked up from germline, CDR1 is LNHNV and CDR2 is YYDKDF (reference sequence). This CDR3 has 16 amino acids. Trimming took off 0 bases at V and 9 bases at J, with 18 bases between the two ends. CDR3 sequence reads: CATSRDRVAGIGEQFF. As DNA, the CDR3 is TGTGCCACCAGCAGAGATCGGGTCGCGGGGATAGGTGAGCAGTTCTTC.

The chain joins TRBV7-6 to TRBJ2-1; tentatively, D is TRBD1 (8 bases). The CDR3 spans 15 residues. CDR1 is SGHVS and CDR2 is FNYEAQ in the germline V gene. The V gene lost 4 bases and the J gene lost 4 bases, with 14 bases spanning the gap. CDR3 in amino acids: CASSSDRGGYNEQFF. The CDR3 nucleotides are TGTGCCAGCAGCTCAGACAGGGGAGGGTACAATGAGCAGTTCTTC.

V gene TRBV30 combines with J gene TRBJ1-1; maybe TRBD1 (6 bases). The germline CDR1 and CDR2 sequences are GTSNPN and SVGIG (reference sequence). The CDR3 covers 14 residues. Trimming left V 1 base short and J 4 bases short, with 13 bases between. This CDR3 is CAWSEPGHLTEAFF. The CDR3 DNA is TGTGCCTGGAGTGAACCGGGACACCTCACTGAAGCTTTCTTT.

This chain uses TRBV2 with TRBJ1-1, with no clear D. The CDR3 extends over 13 amino acids. V shed 6 bases and J shed 5 bases, with 13 bases lying between them. CDR1 is SNHLY and CDR2 is FYNNEI in the germline V gene. CDR3 residues: CASREIDGTEAFF. The CDR3 bases are TGTGCCAGCAGGGAGATTGACGGGACTGAAGCTTTCTTT. Drawing the rest from reference TRBV2 and TRBJ1-1, the complete variable domain is EPEVTQTPSHQVTQMGQEVILRCVPISNHLYFYWYRQILGQKVEFLVSFYNNEISEKSEIFDDQFSVERPDGSNFTLKIRSTKLEDSAMYFCASREIDGTEAFFGQGTRLTVV.

This rearrangement joins TRBV15 to TRBJ1-5; tentative D call: TRBD1 (5 bases). The CDR3 covers 14 residues. Germline assignment: CDR1 LNHNV and CDR2 YYDKDF (reference sequence). Deletions cut 3 bases from V and 6 bases from J, with 12 bases between. The CDR3 sequence: CATSRAGVGQPQHF. CDR3 sequence (DNA): TGTGCCACCAGCAGGGCGGGGGTTGGTCAGCCCCAGCATTTT.

The CDR3 DNA is TGTGCCAGCTCACCACCAGGGACAGGGGAATCTGGCTACACCTTC. Its translation is CASSPPGTGESGYTF. The rearrangement joins TRBV18 to TRBJ1-2, with TRBD1 matching over 10 bases. Germline loops: CDR1 KGHSH, CDR2 LQKENI. This CDR3 spans 15 amino acids. The trim removed 0 bases at V and 7 bases at J, leaving 5 bases unmatched.

CDR3 residues: CAIEDRGMNTEAFF. The CDR3 DNA reads TGTGCCATCGAGGACAGGGGAATGAACACTGAAGCTTTCTTT. This chain uses TRBV2 with TRBJ1-1; 9 bases align to TRBD1. CDR1 is SNHLY and CDR2 is FYNNEI in the germline V gene. Trimming cost V 10 bases and J 0 bases; bases outside gene matches: 6. There are 14 residues in the CDR3. Based on the CDR3 plus reference TRBV2 and TRBJ1-1, the full variable domain is EPEVTQTPSHQVTQMGQEVILRCVPISNHLYFYWYRQILGQKVEFLVSFYNNEISEKSEIFDDQFSVERPDGSNFTLKIRSTKLEDSAMYFCAIEDRGMNTEAFFGQGTRLTVV.

The chain has TRBV27 and TRBJ2-2, with a possible D match to TRBD2 (6 bases). The CDR3 contains 16 residues. From germline, CDR1 is MNHEY and CDR2 SMNVEV (reference sequence). Trimming removed 2 bases from V and 4 bases from J, with 14 bases in between. CDR3 sequence reads: CASSLMDGGITGELFF. DNA of the CDR3: TGTGCCAGCAGTTTAATGGACGGCGGGATCACCGGGGAGCTGTTTTTT.

The V call is TRBV2, the J call TRBJ1-2, with unresolved D. Between the trimmed V and J ends, which lost 3 bases and 8 bases, there was a span of 13 bases. Germline V gene lookup returns CDR1 SNHLY and CDR2 FYNNEI. CDR3 size: 13 residues. CDR3 sequence: CASSDSETRGYTF. CDR3 nucleotides: TGTGCCAGCAGTGATTCCGAGACGAGGGGCTACACCTTC.

This chain joins TRBV5-1 and TRBJ2-2; 9 bases are a match to TRBD1. The V gene end was trimmed by 3 bases and the J gene end by 4 bases; junction bases not matched to a gene: 10. The CDR3 runs 17 residues. From germline, CDR1 is SGHRS and CDR2 YFSETQ. DNA of the CDR3: TGCGCCAGCAGCTCAGATCGGACAGGGGTGACCACCGGGGAGCTGTTTTTT. This encodes CASSSDRTGVTTGELFF.